Shown below are 2 T cell receptor beta chains from a single sample sequenced in a study of T cells in Graves' hyperthyroidism and ophthalmopathy. The TCR beta CDR3 regions underwent amplification using RNA transcripts as the source. Primed by the HTBI set, a first-round RT-PCR was run on the TCR CDR3. A single record per CDR3 protein comes from TCRdb applying MiXCR to the multiplex PCR reads. The data show over 700,000 distinct CDR3 sequences, about a third seen once. The specimen sequenced was blood. The receptors come from a middle-aged woman with Graves' hyperthyroidism.

This clonotype was seen at least ten times. This chain joins TRBV20-1 and TRBJ1-6; D unclear. Trimming shortened V by 3 bases and J by 6 bases, and 12 bases separated the two germline ends. The CDR3 sequence is 14 residues long. Germline CDR1 is DFQATT and CDR2 is SNEGSKA (reference sequence). CDR3 amino acids: CSARVGSRNSPLHF. The CDR3 DNA is TGCAGTGCTAGGGTCGGCAGCCGTAATTCACCCCTCCACTTT.

J is TRBJ2-3 and V is TRBV10-3; 10 bases fit TRBD1. With V trimmed by 6 bases and J by 5 bases, 5 bases remained unmatched. This CDR3 has 14 residues. Germline CDR1 reads ENHRY; CDR2 reads SYGVKD. The CDR3 DNA is TGTGCCATCAGGCCGGGACAGGGGATAGATACGCAGTATTTT. Translation gives CAIRPGQGIDTQYF.